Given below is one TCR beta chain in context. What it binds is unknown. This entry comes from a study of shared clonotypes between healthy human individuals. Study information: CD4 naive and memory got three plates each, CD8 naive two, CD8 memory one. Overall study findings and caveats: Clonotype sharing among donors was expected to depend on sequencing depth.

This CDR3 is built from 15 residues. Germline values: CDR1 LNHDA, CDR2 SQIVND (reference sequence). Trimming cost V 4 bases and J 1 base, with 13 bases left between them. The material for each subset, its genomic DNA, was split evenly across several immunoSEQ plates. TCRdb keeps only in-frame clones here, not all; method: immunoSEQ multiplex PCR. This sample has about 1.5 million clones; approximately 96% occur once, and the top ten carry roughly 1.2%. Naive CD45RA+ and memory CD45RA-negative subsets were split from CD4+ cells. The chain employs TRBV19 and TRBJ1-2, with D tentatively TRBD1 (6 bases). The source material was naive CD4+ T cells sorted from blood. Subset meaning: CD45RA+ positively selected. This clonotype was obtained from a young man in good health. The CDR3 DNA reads TGTGCCAGTAGTACGTACCCGGGACATAACTATGGCTACACCTTC. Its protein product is CASSTYPGHNYGYTF. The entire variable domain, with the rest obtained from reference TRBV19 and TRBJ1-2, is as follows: DGGITQSPKYLFRKEGQNVTLSCEQNLNHDAMYWYRQDPGQGLRLIYYSQIVNDFQKGDIAEGYSVSREKKESFPLTVTSAQKNPTAFYLCASSTYPGHNYGYTFGSGTRLTVV.